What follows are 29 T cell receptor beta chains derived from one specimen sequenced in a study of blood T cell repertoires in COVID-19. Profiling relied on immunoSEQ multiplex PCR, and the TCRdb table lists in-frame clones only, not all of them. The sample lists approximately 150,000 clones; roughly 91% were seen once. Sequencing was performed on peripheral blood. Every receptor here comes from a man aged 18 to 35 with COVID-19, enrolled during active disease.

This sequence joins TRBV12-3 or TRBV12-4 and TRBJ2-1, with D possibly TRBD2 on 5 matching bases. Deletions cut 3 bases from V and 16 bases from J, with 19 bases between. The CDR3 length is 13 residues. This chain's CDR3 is CASSLGATRKAFF. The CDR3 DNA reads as TGTGCCAGCAGTTTGGGAGCCACCCGGAAGGCCTTCTTC.

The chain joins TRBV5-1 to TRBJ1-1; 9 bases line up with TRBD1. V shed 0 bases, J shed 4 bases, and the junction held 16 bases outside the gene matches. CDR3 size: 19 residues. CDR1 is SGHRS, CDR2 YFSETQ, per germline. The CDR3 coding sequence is TGCGCCAGCAGCTTGGCCGTCGGACAGGGGAGGGGTCGGGGCACTGAAGCTTTCTTT. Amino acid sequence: CASSLAVGQGRGRGTEAFF.

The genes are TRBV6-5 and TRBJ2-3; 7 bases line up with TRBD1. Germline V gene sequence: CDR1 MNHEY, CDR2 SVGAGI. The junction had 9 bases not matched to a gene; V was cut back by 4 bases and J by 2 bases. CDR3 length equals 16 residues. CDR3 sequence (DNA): TGTGCCAGCAGTTCCCAGACAGGGTGGTCCACAGATACGCAGTATTTT. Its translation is CASSSQTGWSTDTQYF.

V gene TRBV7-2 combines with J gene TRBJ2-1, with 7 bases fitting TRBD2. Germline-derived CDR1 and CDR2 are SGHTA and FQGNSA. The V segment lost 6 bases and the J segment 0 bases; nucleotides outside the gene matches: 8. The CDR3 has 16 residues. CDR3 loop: CASSILAPNSYNEQFF. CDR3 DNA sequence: TGTGCCAGCAGTATACTAGCGCCAAACTCCTACAATGAGCAGTTCTTC.

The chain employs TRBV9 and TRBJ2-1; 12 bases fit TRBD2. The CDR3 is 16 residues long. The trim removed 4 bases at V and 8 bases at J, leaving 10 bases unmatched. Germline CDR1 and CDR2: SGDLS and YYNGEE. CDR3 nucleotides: TGTGCCAGCAGCTATCCGACTAGCGGGAGTGTTGATGAGCAGTTCTTC. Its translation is CASSYPTSGSVDEQFF.

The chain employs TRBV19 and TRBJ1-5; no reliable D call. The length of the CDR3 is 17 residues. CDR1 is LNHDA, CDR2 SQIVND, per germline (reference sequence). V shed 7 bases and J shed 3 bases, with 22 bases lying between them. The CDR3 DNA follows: TGTGCCAGTACCCCTTATCTACCGGCGGGATACAATCAGCCCCAGCATTTT. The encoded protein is CASTPYLPAGYNQPQHF.

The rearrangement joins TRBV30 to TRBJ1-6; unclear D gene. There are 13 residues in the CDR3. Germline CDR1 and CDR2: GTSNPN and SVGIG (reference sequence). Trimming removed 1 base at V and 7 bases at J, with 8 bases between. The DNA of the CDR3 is TGTGCCTGGAGTGACAGTTGGAATTCACCCCTCCACTTT. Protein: CAWSDSWNSPLHF.

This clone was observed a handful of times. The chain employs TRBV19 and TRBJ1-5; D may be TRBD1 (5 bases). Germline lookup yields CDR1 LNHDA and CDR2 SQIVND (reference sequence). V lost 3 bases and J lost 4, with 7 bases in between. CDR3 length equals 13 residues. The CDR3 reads CASSMRGNQPQHF. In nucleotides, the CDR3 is TGTGCCAGTAGTATGCGGGGGAATCAGCCCCAGCATTTT.

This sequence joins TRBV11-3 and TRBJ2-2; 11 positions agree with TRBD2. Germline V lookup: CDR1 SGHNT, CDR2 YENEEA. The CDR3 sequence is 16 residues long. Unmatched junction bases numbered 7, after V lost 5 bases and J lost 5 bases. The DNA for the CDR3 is TGTGCCAGCAGCCCACTAGCGGGAGCAAATACCGGGGAGCTGTTTTTT. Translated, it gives CASSPLAGANTGELFF.

CDR3 in amino acids: CASSLLGQYNEQFF. CDR3 bases: TGTGCCAGCAGTTTACTGGGACAGTACAATGAGCAGTTCTTC. The chain couples TRBV27 to TRBJ2-1; the match to TRBD1 covers 7 bases. The CDR3 totals 14 residues. V was clipped by 2 bases and J by 4 bases; unmatched bases: 2. The germline V gene has CDR1 MNHEY and CDR2 SMNVEV (reference sequence).

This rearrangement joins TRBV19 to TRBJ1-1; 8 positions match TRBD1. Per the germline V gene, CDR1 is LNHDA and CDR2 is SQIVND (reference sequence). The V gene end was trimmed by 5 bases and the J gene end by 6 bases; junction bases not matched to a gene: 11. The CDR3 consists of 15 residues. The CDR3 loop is CASSHPAGGVAEAFF. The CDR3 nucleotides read TGTGCCAGTAGTCACCCTGCAGGGGGCGTCGCTGAAGCTTTCTTT.

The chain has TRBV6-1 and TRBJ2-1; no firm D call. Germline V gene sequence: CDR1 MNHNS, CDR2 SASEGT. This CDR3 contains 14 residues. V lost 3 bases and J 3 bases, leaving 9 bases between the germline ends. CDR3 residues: CASSDPPVYNEQFF. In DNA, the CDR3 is TGTGCCAGCAGTGACCCGCCAGTCTACAATGAGCAGTTCTTC.

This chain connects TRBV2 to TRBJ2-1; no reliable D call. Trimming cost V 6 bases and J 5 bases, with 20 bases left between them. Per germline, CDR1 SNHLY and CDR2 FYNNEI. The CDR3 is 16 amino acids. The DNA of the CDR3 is TGTGCCAGCAGATTTGAGGTCTACGATTTAAACAATGAGCAGTTCTTC. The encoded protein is CASRFEVYDLNNEQFF.

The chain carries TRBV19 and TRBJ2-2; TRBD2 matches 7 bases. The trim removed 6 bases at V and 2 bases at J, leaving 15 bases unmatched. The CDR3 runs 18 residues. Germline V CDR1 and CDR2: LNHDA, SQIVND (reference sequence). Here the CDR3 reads CASRTWSSGRKNTGELFF. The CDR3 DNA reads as TGTGCCAGTAGAACTTGGTCTAGCGGAAGGAAAAACACCGGGGAGCTGTTTTTT.

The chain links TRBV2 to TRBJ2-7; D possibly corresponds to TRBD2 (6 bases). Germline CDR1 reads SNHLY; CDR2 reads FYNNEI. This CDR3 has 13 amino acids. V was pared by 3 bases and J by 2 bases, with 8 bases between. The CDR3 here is CASSDPGAYEQYF. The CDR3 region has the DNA TGTGCCAGCAGTGACCCGGGGGCCTACGAGCAGTACTTC.

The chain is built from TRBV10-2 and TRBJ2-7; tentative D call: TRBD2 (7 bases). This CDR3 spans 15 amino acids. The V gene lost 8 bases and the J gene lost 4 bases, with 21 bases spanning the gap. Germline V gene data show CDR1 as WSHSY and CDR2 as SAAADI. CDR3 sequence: CASQKRGGETYEQYF. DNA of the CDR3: TGCGCCAGCCAAAAAAGGGGGGGAGAGACATACGAGCAGTACTTC.

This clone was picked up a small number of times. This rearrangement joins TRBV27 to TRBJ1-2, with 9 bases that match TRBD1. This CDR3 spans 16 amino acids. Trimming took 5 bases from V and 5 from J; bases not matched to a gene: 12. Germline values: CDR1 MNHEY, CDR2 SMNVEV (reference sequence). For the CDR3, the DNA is TGTGCCAGCAGTCTTACACGGACAGGGGCAGGGTATGGCTACACCTTC. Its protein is CASSLTRTGAGYGYTF.

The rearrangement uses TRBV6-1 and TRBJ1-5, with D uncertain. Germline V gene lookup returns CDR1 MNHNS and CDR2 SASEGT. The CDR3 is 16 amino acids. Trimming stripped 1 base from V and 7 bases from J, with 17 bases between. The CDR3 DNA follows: TGTGCCAGCAGTGAAGAGAGGGTAGGGTCGTGGCAGCCCCAGCATTTT. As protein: CASSEERVGSWQPQHF.

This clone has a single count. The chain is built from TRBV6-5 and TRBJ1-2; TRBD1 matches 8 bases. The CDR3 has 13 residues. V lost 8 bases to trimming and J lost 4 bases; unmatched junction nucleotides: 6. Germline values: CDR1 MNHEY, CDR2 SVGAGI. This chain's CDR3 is CASVYRGGYGYTF. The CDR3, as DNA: TGTGCCAGCGTATACAGGGGGGGCTATGGCTACACCTTC.

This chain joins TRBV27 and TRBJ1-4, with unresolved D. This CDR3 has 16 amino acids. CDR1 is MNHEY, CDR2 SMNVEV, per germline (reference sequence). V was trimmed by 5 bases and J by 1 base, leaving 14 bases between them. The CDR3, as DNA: TGTGCCAGCAGTGATTTATTAGCTGGAACTAATGAAAAACTGTTTTTT. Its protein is CASSDLLAGTNEKLFF.

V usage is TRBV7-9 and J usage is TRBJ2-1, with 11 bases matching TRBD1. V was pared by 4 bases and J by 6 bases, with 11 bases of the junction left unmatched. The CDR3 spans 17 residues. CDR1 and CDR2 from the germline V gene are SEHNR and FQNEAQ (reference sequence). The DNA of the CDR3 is TGTGCCAGCAGCTCCCCCCGACGGGACAGGGGGTCCAATGAGCAGTTCTTC. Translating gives CASSSPRRDRGSNEQFF. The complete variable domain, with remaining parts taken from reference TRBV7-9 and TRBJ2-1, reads DTGVSQNPRHKITKRGQNVTFRCDPISEHNRLYWYRQTLGQGPEFLTYFQNEAQLEKSRLLSDRFSAERPKGSFSTLEIQRTEQGDSAMYLCASSSPRRDRGSNEQFFGPGTRLTVL.

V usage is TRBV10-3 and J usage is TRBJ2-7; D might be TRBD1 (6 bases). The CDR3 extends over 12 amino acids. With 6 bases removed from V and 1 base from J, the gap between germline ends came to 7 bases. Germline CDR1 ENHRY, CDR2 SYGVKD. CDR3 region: CAIRDSSYEQYF. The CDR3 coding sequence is TGTGCCATCAGGGACAGTTCCTACGAGCAGTACTTC.

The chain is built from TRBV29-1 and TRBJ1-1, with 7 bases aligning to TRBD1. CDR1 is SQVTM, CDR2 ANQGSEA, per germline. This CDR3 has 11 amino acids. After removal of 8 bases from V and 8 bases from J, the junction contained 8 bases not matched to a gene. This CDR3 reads CSLWTGEEAFF. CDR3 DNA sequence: TGCAGCCTTTGGACAGGCGAAGAAGCTTTCTTT.

CDR3: CASNTQDERGTDTQYF. CDR3 sequence (DNA): TGTGCCAGCAACACTCAAGACGAGCGGGGCACAGATACGCAGTATTTT. The chain is built from TRBV5-6 and TRBJ2-3, with TRBD2 as a possible D gene (6 bases). With 6 bases removed from V and 1 base from J, the gap between germline ends came to 18 bases. The CDR3 is 16 residues long. Germline V gene data show CDR1 as SGHDT and CDR2 as YYEEEE.

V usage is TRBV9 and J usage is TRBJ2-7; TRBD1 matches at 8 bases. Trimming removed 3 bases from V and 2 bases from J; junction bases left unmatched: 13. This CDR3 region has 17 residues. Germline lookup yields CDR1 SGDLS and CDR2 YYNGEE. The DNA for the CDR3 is TGTGCCAGCAGCGCGGCTATCGGACAGGGAGGACCCTACGAGCAGTACTTC. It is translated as CASSAAIGQGGPYEQYF.

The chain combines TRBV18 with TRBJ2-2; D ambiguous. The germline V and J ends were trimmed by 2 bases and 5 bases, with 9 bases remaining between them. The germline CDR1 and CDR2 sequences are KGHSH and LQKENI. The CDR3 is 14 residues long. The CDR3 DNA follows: TGTGCCAGCTCACCAACCCCGGAGACCGGGGAGCTGTTTTTT. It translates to CASSPTPETGELFF.

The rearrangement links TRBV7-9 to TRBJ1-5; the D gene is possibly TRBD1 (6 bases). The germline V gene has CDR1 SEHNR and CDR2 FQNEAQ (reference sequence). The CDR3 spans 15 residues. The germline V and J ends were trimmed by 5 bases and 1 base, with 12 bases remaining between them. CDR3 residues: CASSPDRLSNQPQHF. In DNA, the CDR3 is TGTGCCAGCAGCCCCGACAGGTTGAGCAATCAGCCCCAGCATTTT.

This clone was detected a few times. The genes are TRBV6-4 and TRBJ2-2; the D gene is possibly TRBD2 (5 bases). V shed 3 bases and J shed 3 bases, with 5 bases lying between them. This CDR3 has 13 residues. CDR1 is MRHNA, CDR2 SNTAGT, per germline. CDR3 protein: CASSERDTGELFF. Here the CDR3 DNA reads TGTGCCAGCAGTGAGCGGGACACCGGGGAGCTGTTTTTT.

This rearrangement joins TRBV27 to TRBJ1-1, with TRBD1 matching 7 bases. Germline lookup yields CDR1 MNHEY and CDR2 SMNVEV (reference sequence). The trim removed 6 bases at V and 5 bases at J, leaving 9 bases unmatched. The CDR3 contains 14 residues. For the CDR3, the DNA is TGTGCCAGCAGAAACCTCAGGGGGAGAACTGAAGCTTTCTTT. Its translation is CASRNLRGRTEAFF.